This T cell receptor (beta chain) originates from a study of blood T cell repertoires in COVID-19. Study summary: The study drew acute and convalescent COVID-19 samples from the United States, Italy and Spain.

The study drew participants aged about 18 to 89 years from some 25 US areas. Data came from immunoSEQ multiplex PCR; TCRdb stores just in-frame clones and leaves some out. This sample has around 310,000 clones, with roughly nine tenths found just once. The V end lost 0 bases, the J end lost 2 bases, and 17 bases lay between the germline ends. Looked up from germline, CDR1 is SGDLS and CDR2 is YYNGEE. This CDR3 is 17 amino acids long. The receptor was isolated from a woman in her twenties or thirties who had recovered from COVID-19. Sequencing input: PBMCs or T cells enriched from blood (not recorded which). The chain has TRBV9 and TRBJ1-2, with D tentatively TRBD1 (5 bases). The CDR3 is CASSVGVWGQENYGYTF. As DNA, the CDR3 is TGTGCCAGCAGCGTAGGTGTCTGGGGCCAGGAAAACTATGGCTACACCTTC.